This T cell receptor (beta chain) is from a study of T-cell memory formation after mild COVID-19. The study, taken as a whole, reports: Memory cells collected pre-infection included some clones that later responded, suggesting cross-reactive memory joined. While clones contracting from day 15 to 85 were balanced between CD4 and CD8, later expanders leaned CD4+.

The CDR3 has 11 amino acids. Per the germline V gene, CDR1 is DFQATT and CDR2 is SNEGSKA (reference sequence). V lost 1 base, J lost 4 bases, and 4 bases lay in between. 5'RACE with constant-segment primers built TCRalpha and TCRbeta cDNA libraries with UMIs. TCRdb re-derived calls from the 5' RACE reads in MiXCR, one entry per CDR3 protein. The repertoire holds about 120,000 distinct CDR3 sequences, 15% to 20% seen once, with approximately 15% in the top ten. As for this clonotype: As yet, its antigen is unknown. A much larger clonotype is one base distant, so this may be a read error.

Source material: PBMCs or a T cell subset sorted from them (not recorded which). The genes are TRBV20-1 and TRBJ1-2, with D unclear. This clonotype was sampled from an adult woman who had mild COVID-19 (a few samples of this study predate the infection). Cell type and time point are not known. CDR3 protein: CSARAIYGYTF. The DNA for the CDR3 is TGCAGTGCTAGAGCTATCTATGGCTACACCTTC.